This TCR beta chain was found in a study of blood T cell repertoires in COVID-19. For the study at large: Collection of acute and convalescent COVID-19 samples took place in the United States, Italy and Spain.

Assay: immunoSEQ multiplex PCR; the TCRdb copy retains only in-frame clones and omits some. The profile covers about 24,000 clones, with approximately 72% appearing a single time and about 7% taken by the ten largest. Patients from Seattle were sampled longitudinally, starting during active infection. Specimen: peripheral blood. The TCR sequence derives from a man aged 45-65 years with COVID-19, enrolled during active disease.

The CDR3 sequence: CASSYYRDRGVYEQYF. The CDR3 nucleotides are TGTGCCAGCAGTTACTACAGGGACAGGGGCGTTTACGAGCAGTACTTC. V and J are TRBV6-5 and TRBJ2-7; 10 bases map to TRBD1. Germline V CDR1 and CDR2: MNHEY, SVGAGI. Losses at the gene ends were 1 base for V and 4 bases for J; bases not matched to a gene: 7. The CDR3 is made up of 16 amino acids.